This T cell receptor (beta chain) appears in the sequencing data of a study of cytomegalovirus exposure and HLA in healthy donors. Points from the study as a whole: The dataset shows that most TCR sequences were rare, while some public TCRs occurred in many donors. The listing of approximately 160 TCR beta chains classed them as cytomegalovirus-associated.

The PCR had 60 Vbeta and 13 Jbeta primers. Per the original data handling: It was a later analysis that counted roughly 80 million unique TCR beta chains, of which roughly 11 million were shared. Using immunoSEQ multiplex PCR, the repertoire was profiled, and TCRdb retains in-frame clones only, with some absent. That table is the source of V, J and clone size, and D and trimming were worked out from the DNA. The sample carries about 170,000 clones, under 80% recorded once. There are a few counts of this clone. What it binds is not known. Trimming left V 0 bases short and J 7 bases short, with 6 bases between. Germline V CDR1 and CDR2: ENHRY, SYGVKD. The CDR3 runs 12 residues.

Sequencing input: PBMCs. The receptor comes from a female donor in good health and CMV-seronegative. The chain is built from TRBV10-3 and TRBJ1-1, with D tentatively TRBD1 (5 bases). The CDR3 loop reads CAISESGDEAFF. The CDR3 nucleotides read TGTGCCATCAGTGAGTCAGGGGATGAAGCTTTCTTT.